This is a list of T cell receptor beta chains from one sample in a study of blood T cell repertoires in COVID-19. TCRdb keeps only in-frame clones here, not all; method: immunoSEQ multiplex PCR. Of about 190,000 clones in the sample, 84% were seen once. Material for sequencing was peripheral blood. The receptors shown here come from a human donor in a cohort sampled during active COVID-19. Both conserved end residues are part of each CDR3. Fields, in order: J gene, CDR3 length, clone size, D gene, V gene, CDR3 protein, CDR3 DNA. The D gene is left open where the match is weak. Not all rows give a size; the values are once, few, many and, for expanded clones, a class.

TRBJ2-2 17 - - TRBV24-1 CATGEQAGDFYTGELFF TGTGCCACCGGTGAACAAGCCGGGGACTTTTACACCGGGGAGCTGTTTTTT
TRBJ2-3 16 few - TRBV3-1/TRBV3-2 CASSLDPGLLTDTQYF TGTGCCAGCAGCCTCGACCCGGGACTCCTCACAGATACGCAGTATTTT
TRBJ2-5 14 once - TRBV10-2 CASRLGVERETQYF TGCGCCAGCAGACTCGGGGTCGAGAGGGAGACCCAGTACTTC
TRBJ1-1 12 - - TRBV10-3 CAISAGAAEAFF TGTGCCATCAGTGCAGGGGCGGCTGAAGCTTTCTTT
TRBJ2-5 14 - - TRBV4-1 CASSLILREETQYF TGCGCCAGCAGCCTAATACTTCGAGAAGAGACCCAGTACTTC
TRBJ1-1 13 - - TRBV28 CASSSYRNTEAFF TGTGCCAGCAGTTCTTACAGGAACACTGAAGCTTTCTTT
TRBJ2-2 12 - - TRBV12-3/TRBV12-4 CASSRRTGELFF TGTGCCAGCAGCCGTCGGACCGGGGAGCTGTTTTTT
TRBJ2-5 10 - - TRBV7-9 CATESETQYF TGTGCCACCGAGTCAGAGACCCAGTACTTC
TRBJ2-5 14 once - TRBV11-2 CASSLGTVEETQYF TGTGCCAGCAGCTTAGGCACAGTCGAGGAGACCCAGTACTTC
TRBJ1-3 15 - - TRBV28 CASSEGGSSGNTIYF TGTGCCAGCTCGGAGGGAGGTAGCTCTGGAAACACCATATATTTT
TRBJ1-1 11 few - TRBV12-3/TRBV12-4 CASARVGEAFF TGTGCCAGCGCCAGAGTGGGAGAGGCTTTCTTT
TRBJ2-1 14 few - TRBV7-9 CASSGLRGANEQFF TGTGCCAGCAGCGGACTGCGAGGAGCTAATGAGCAGTTCTTC
TRBJ1-4 15 - TRBD1 TRBV6-6 CASSKQGAPDEKLFF TGTGCCAGCAGCAAACAGGGGGCGCCGGATGAAAAACTGTTTTTT
TRBJ2-1 11 - TRBD1 TRBV6-5 CASSRTGEQFF TGTGCCAGCAGCCGGACAGGGGAGCAGTTCTTC
TRBJ2-1 17 - TRBD1 TRBV18 CASSPRTGTGVYNEQFF TGTGCCAGCTCACCACGTACCGGGACAGGGGTTTACAATGAGCAGTTCTTC
TRBJ1-5 16 - - TRBV18 CASSPRGGLLVQPQHF TGTGCCAGCTCACCACGGGGGGGCTTATTGGTTCAGCCCCAGCATTTT
TRBJ2-7 12 - TRBD1 TRBV5-1 CASTGTGDEQYF TGCGCCAGCACCGGGACAGGGGACGAGCAGTACTTC
TRBJ1-3 17 once TRBD1 TRBV5-1 CASSIRLLGQAAGTIYF TGCGCCAGCAGCATACGACTTTTAGGACAGGCCGCTGGCACCATATATTTT
TRBJ1-2 11 - - TRBV11-2 CASGGNYGYTF TGTGCCAGCGGGGGGAACTATGGCTACACCTTC
TRBJ2-5 16 - TRBD2 TRBV5-1 CASSLVVAGGEETQYF TGCGCCAGCAGCTTGGTGGTAGCGGGAGGAGAAGAGACCCAGTACTTC
TRBJ1-4 15 once - TRBV2 CASSEAQGIGRELFF TGTGCCAGCAGTGAAGCACAAGGGATCGGGCGGGAACTGTTTTTT
TRBJ2-5 15 few - TRBV30 CAWTAGGLSRETQYF TGTGCCTGGACGGCAGGTGGACTTTCCCGTGAGACCCAGTACTTC
TRBJ1-4 16 - TRBD1 TRBV7-6 CASSTGTGGVGEKLFF TGTGCCAGCAGCACCGGGACAGGGGGCGTCGGTGAAAAACTGTTTTTT
TRBJ2-7 14 - - TRBV5-4 CASSLDWSLAEQYF TGTGCCAGCAGCTTGGACTGGAGCTTGGCCGAGCAGTACTTC
TRBJ2-3 13 - - TRBV28 CASIAADTDTQYF TGTGCCAGCATCGCGGCGGACACAGATACGCAGTATTTT
TRBJ2-1 17 - TRBD1 TRBV29-1 CSVVRGQGTRGRDEQFF TGCAGCGTTGTAAGGGGACAGGGTACCCGTGGACGCGATGAGCAGTTCTTC
TRBJ2-2 17 - TRBD2 TRBV7-8 CASSLAPEREYDGELFF TGTGCCAGCAGCTTAGCGCCCGAGCGGGAGTATGACGGGGAGCTGTTTTTT
TRBJ1-4 16 once TRBD1 TRBV4-1 CASSQPGQGIGEKLFF TGCGCCAGCAGCCAACCGGGACAGGGGATAGGTGAAAAACTGTTTTTT
TRBJ1-1 13 many - TRBV12-3/TRBV12-4 CASTSWAGTEAFF TGTGCCAGCACTTCATGGGCGGGCACTGAAGCTTTCTTT
TRBJ1-1 14 - - TRBV5-1 CASSLTPRNTEAFF TGCGCCAGCAGCTTGACCCCGAGGAACACTGAAGCTTTCTTT